The text below deals with one TCR beta chain. The length of the CDR3 is 15 residues. The germline CDR1 and CDR2 sequences are SGHAT and FQNNGV. The V and J ends lost 1 base and 2 bases respectively, with 12 bases between them. The data stem from a study of identical twins. One entry per CDR3 protein results from TCRdb running MiXCR on the 5' RACE reads. Of hundreds of thousands of distinct CDR3 sequences listed, 24% were seen once; the top ten hold about 2.7%. Another study also made use of these data, one on T cells expressing NK-cell markers.

Sequenced: CD4+ T cells sorted from blood. The TCR sequence derives from a woman younger than 30 in good health. The rearrangement joins TRBV11-2 to TRBJ2-7, with unresolved D. Here the CDR3 reads CASSLGLRTTYEQYF. The CDR3, as DNA: TGTGCCAGCAGCTTAGGTCTACGTACAACCTACGAGCAGTACTTC.